This TCR beta chain was profiled in a study of blood T cell repertoires in COVID-19. Turning to the study itself: In each case, the material was cDNA or gDNA derived from T cells, B-cell-depleted T cells, or PBMCs.

TCRdb's copy holds only in-frame clones and misses some; the assay was immunoSEQ multiplex PCR. The table records more than 250,000 clones, about nine tenths of them present only once. Trimming at V came to 1 base and at J to 2 bases, leaving 4 bases not matched to a gene. The germline CDR1 and CDR2 sequences are GTSNPN and SVGIG (reference sequence). This CDR3 contains 14 residues. The source material was peripheral blood. The genes are TRBV30 and TRBJ2-5; 7 nucleotides align to TRBD2. This TCR came from a woman aged 30 to 39 with COVID-19, enrolled during active disease. The CDR3 DNA is TGTGCCTGGAGTGGGTCTAGCGGACAAGAGACCCAGTACTTC. Its translation: CAWSGSSGQETQYF.